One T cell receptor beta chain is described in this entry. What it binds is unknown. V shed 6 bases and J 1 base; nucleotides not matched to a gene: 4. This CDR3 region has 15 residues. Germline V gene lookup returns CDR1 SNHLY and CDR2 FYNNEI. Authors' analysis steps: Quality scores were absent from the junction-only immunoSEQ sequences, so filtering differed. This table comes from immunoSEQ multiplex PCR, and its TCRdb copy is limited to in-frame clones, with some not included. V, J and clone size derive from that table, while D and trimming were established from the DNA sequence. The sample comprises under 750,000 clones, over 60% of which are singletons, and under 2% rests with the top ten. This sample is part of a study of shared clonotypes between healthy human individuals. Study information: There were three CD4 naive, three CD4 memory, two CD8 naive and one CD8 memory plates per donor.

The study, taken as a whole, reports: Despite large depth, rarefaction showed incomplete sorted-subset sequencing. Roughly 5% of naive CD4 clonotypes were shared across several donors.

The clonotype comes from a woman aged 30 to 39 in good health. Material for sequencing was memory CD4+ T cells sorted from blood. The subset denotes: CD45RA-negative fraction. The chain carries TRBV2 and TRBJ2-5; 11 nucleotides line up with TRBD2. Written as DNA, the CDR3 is TGTGCCAGCAGACTAGCGGGAGCCCCCCAAGAGACCCAGTACTTC. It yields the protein CASRLAGAPQETQYF.